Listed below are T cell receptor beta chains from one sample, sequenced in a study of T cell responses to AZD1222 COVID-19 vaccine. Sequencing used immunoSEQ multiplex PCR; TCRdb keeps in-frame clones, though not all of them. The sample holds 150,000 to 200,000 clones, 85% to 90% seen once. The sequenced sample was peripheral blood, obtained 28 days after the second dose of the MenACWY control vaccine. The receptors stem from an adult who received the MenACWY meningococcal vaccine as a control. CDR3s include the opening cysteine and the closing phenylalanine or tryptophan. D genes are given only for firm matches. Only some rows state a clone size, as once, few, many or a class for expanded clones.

CASNQGNTEAFF,TGTGCCAGCAACCAGGGGAACACTGAAGCTTTCTTT,NA,TRBV5-8,NA,TRBJ1-1
CASSIAGNQPQHF,TGTGCCAGTAGTATCGCAGGGAATCAGCCCCAGCATTTT,NA,TRBV19,NA,TRBJ1-5
CATRPGQGIYEQYF,TGTGCCACCCGACCGGGACAGGGGATCTACGAGCAGTACTTC,once,TRBV10-3,TRBD1,TRBJ2-7
CASSLGNLYGYTF,TGTGCCAGCAGTCTCGGGAACCTTTATGGCTACACCTTC,NA,TRBV12-3/TRBV12-4,NA,TRBJ1-2
CASRSVASYGYTF,TGTGCCAGCAGATCCGTGGCATCCTATGGCTACACCTTC,NA,TRBV7-3,NA,TRBJ1-2
CASSFRESPLHF,TGTGCCAGCAGTTTTCGGGAGTCACCCCTCCACTTT,NA,TRBV12-3/TRBV12-4,NA,TRBJ1-6
CAWSTGSQTDTQYF,TGTGCCTGGAGTACTGGATCGCAGACAGATACGCAGTATTTT,NA,TRBV30,NA,TRBJ2-3
CASSPRSVQETQYF,TGTGCCAGCTCACCGAGATCCGTCCAAGAGACCCAGTACTTC,NA,TRBV18,NA,TRBJ2-5
CASSVGDRFTDTQYF,TGTGCCAGCAGCGTAGGGGACAGGTTCACAGATACGCAGTATTTT,once,TRBV9,TRBD1,TRBJ2-3
CASSLTLGAYTQYF,TGTGCCAGCAGCCTGACGTTGGGGGCGTATACGCAGTATTTT,once,TRBV7-2,NA,TRBJ2-3
CASSLLSYGYTF,TGTGCCAGCAGTTTACTCTCGTATGGCTACACCTTC,NA,TRBV28,NA,TRBJ1-2
CASSDPTQVPGNTIYF,TGTGCCAGCAGCGACCCCACACAGGTCCCTGGAAACACCATATATTTT,NA,TRBV7-3,NA,TRBJ1-3
CASSYGGASGVREQYF,TGTGCCAGCAGTTACGGGGGGGCTAGCGGGGTCCGGGAGCAGTACTTC,NA,TRBV6-5,TRBD2,TRBJ2-7
CAWGPGGGTEAFF,TGTGCCTGGGGCCCAGGGGGGGGCACTGAAGCTTTCTTT,NA,TRBV30,TRBD1,TRBJ1-1
CASSPGTPPIYF,TGTGCCAGCAGCCCCGGGACTCCCCCCATATATTTT,NA,TRBV11-2,NA,TRBJ1-3
CASSGGLRYNEQFF,TGCGCCAGCAGCGGGGGGCTTCGCTACAATGAGCAGTTCTTC,once,TRBV10-1,NA,TRBJ2-1
CASSIRRSPADTQYF,TGTGCCAGTAGTATTCGAAGGTCCCCCGCAGATACGCAGTATTTT,NA,TRBV19,NA,TRBJ2-3
CASSPSGSWRETQYF,TGTGCCAGCAGCCCCTCAGGTAGTTGGAGGGAGACCCAGTACTTC,NA,TRBV7-9,NA,TRBJ2-5
CASSPSGFNSPLHF,TGTGCCAGCAGTCCCTCGGGGTTTAATTCACCCCTCCACTTT,NA,TRBV28,NA,TRBJ1-6
CASSITAGVNIQYF,TGTGCCAGTAGTATTACAGCGGGAGTAAACATTCAGTACTTC,NA,TRBV19,TRBD2,TRBJ2-4
CASSYSGQGAYEQYF,TGTGCCAGCAGTTACTCGGGACAGGGGGCTTACGAGCAGTACTTC,NA,TRBV6-5,TRBD1,TRBJ2-7
CASSPIHQGVGNQPQHF,TGTGCCAGTAGTCCCATCCATCAGGGTGTTGGCAATCAGCCCCAGCATTTT,few,TRBV19,NA,TRBJ1-5
CASSDPGTGREKLFF,TGTGCCAGCAGCGACCCCGGGACAGGGAGGGAAAAACTGTTTTTT,once,TRBV6-5,TRBD1,TRBJ1-4
CASSSNFNEQFF,TGTGCCAGCAGTTCAAACTTCAATGAGCAGTTCTTC,NA,TRBV12-3/TRBV12-4,NA,TRBJ2-1
CASSGVMDRVQETQYF,TGTGCCAGCAGCGGCGTCATGGACAGGGTCCAAGAGACCCAGTACTTC,NA,TRBV9,TRBD1,TRBJ2-5
CSATGSNEQFF,TGCAGTGCCACCGGGTCCAATGAGCAGTTCTTC,NA,TRBV20-1,NA,TRBJ2-1
CASRPRGLTDTQYF,TGTGCCAGCAGACCGAGGGGGCTCACAGATACGCAGTATTTT,NA,TRBV6-5,TRBD1,TRBJ2-3
CASSLSGQWGQGNEKLFF,TGTGCCAGCAGTTTAAGCGGCCAATGGGGACAGGGAAATGAAAAACTGTTTTTT,NA,TRBV28,TRBD1,TRBJ1-4
CAISSAGRRTDTQYF,TGTGCCATCAGCTCAGCGGGGAGGCGCACAGATACGCAGTATTTT,NA,TRBV10-3,TRBD2,TRBJ2-3
CASSVDGTTYEQYF,TGTGCCAGCAGCGTAGATGGTACAACCTACGAGCAGTACTTC,few,TRBV9,NA,TRBJ2-7
CAWSVIGNTEAFF,TGTGCCTGGAGTGTGATCGGGAACACTGAAGCTTTCTTT,NA,TRBV30,NA,TRBJ1-1
CASSYRGYNEQFF,TGTGCCAGCAGTTACAGGGGCTACAATGAGCAGTTCTTC,NA,TRBV28,TRBD1,TRBJ2-1
CASAPGLKEGETQYF,TGTGCTAGTGCCCCGGGGCTAAAGGAGGGGGAGACCCAGTACTTC,once,TRBV12-5,NA,TRBJ2-5